This T cell receptor beta chain was sequenced during a study of response to subunit inactivated influenza vaccine. TCRdb re-analysed the RT-PCR reads in MiXCR, keeping a single row per CDR3 protein. The table has approximately 530,000 distinct CDR3 sequences, 7.6% seen once. This clonotype showed up many times. Its antigen is undetermined. Study-wide results and limits: Each seasonal flu vaccination may recruit only limited new T cells, authors suggested.

The TCR comes from a man in his fifties or sixties who received an inactivated influenza vaccine. This material consisted of PBMCs from blood, taken roughly 24 months after vaccination.

Here the CDR3 DNA reads TGTGCCAGCAGGCCCACTGGGCCCCAAGAGACCCAGTACTTC. The encoded protein is CASRPTGPQETQYF. The V gene is TRBV12-3 or TRBV12-4, the J gene TRBJ2-5; D ambiguous. V shed 6 bases and J shed 1 base, with 12 bases lying between them. CDR3 size: 14 residues.